The 14 T cell receptor beta chains listed next were all sequenced from one sample in a study of tumour-infiltrating T cells in Burkitt lymphoma. The protocol was immunoSEQ multiplex PCR, while the TCRdb copy is restricted to in-frame clones and leaves out a portion. This sample carries about 810 clones, roughly 72% of them seen once, and the ten largest clones take 13%. Sequenced: tumor tissue. These receptors all come from a human donor with Burkitt lymphoma.

V and J are TRBV18 and TRBJ1-1; no firm D call. The germline CDR1 and CDR2 sequences are KGHSH and LQKENI. Trimming shortened V by 3 bases and J by 0 bases, and 8 bases separated the two germline ends. The CDR3 totals 14 residues. In nucleotides, the CDR3 is TGTGCCAGCTCACCGGACCTAATGAACACTGAAGCTTTCTTT. Protein sequence: CASSPDLMNTEAFF.

The chain couples TRBV25-1 to TRBJ2-6, with TRBD1 as a possible D gene (5 bases). V lost 5 bases and J 5 bases, leaving 19 bases between the germline ends. The CDR3 has 17 residues. Germline CDR1 is MGHDK and CDR2 is SYGVNS. In nucleotides, the CDR3 is TGTGCCAGCAGTCCATTATCTGGACAAAGTCGGGCCAACGTCCTGACTTTC. This gives the protein CASSPLSGQSRANVLTF. Full variable domain (missing parts from reference TRBV25-1 and TRBJ2-6): EADIYQTPRYLVIGTGKKITLECSQTMGHDKMYWYQQDPGMELHLIHYSYGVNSTEKGDLSSESTVSRIRTEHFPLTLESARPSHTSQYLCASSPLSGQSRANVLTFGAGSRLTVL.

V and J are TRBV4-2 and TRBJ2-7, with D unclear. The CDR3 spans 15 residues. The germline V gene encodes CDR1 LGHNA and CDR2 YNFKEQ. Trimming took 0 bases from V and 3 from J, leaving 12 bases between them. This chain's CDR3 is CASSQESYPLYEQYF. The CDR3 coding sequence is TGTGCCAGCAGCCAAGAATCTTATCCACTCTACGAGCAGTACTTC.

DNA for the CDR3: TGCGCCAGCAGCCAAGATGACAGGCAGCCCTACAATGAGCAGTTCTTC. It is translated as CASSQDDRQPYNEQFF. The V and J genes are TRBV4-3 and TRBJ2-1; TRBD1 is a possible D gene (6 bases). Germline CDR1 is LGHNA and CDR2 is YSLEER. The CDR3 spans 16 residues. Trimming removed 0 bases at V and 2 bases at J, with 11 bases between.

The V and J genes are TRBV9 and TRBJ2-7; a weak D match, TRBD2 (6 bases). Germline assignment: CDR1 SGDLS and CDR2 YYNGEE. This CDR3 region has 12 residues. V was pared by 4 bases and J by 3 bases, with 8 bases between. The CDR3 reads CASSPAGYEQYF. CDR3 DNA sequence: TGTGCCAGCAGCCCAGCGGGCTACGAGCAGTACTTC.

This clone was picked up one time. The gene calls are TRBV6-6 and TRBJ1-1; TRBD1 aligns across 10 bases. The germline V gene encodes CDR1 MNHNY and CDR2 SVGAGI (reference sequence). The CDR3 has 16 amino acids. V lost 0 bases and J lost 4; bases outside the gene matches: 5. The CDR3 DNA is TGTGCCAGCAGTTACTCGAAGGGACAGGGGATCACTGAAGCTTTCTTT. As protein: CASSYSKGQGITEAFF.

V gene TRBV7-6 combines with J gene TRBJ1-4; D not resolved. Deletions cut 1 base from V and 8 bases from J, with 8 bases between. The CDR3 extends over 13 amino acids. The germline CDR1 and CDR2 sequences are SGHVS and FNYEAQ. CDR3 DNA: TGTGCCAGCAGCTTAGGGAATTCGGAAAAACTGTTTTTT. Its translation is CASSLGNSEKLFF.

The chain links TRBV18 to TRBJ1-2, with D unresolved. This CDR3 contains 14 residues. Trimming shortened V by 3 bases and J by 6 bases, and 14 bases separated the two germline ends. The V gene's germline CDR1 is KGHSH and CDR2 LQKENI. The CDR3 spells CASSPRQRVNGYTF. In DNA, the CDR3 is TGTGCCAGCTCACCCCGGCAGAGAGTTAATGGCTACACCTTC.

The chain couples TRBV28 to TRBJ1-2, with D possibly being TRBD1 (6 bases). Looked up from germline, CDR1 is MDHEN and CDR2 is SYDVKM. This CDR3 has 16 amino acids. The ends were cut back, 3 bases at V and 5 bases at J, with 19 bases in the middle. The CDR3 protein is CASSFIPGALRYGYTF. In DNA, the CDR3 is TGTGCCAGCAGTTTCATCCCGGGGGCATTAAGATATGGCTACACCTTC.

The chain is built from TRBV19 and TRBJ2-1, with 10 bases identical to TRBD2. CDR3 size: 15 residues. Germline lookup yields CDR1 LNHDA and CDR2 SQIVND (reference sequence). Losses at the gene ends were 4 bases for V and 7 bases for J; bases not matched to a gene: 7. CDR3 DNA: TGTGCCAGTAGTAACGAGCGGGAGGGCCGGAATGAGCAGTTCTTC. Residues: CASSNEREGRNEQFF.

This clone was picked up a small number of times. This chain links TRBV7-2 with TRBJ1-2; D gene ambiguous. From germline, CDR1 is SGHTA and CDR2 FQGNSA. V lost 5 bases and J lost 0, with 7 bases in between. CDR3 length: 13 residues. As DNA, the CDR3 is TGTGCCAGCAGCGTGGTCCCTAACTATGGCTACACCTTC. Protein sequence: CASSVVPNYGYTF.

The V and J genes are TRBV4-2 and TRBJ1-5; no definite D call. The CDR3 totals 14 residues. V lost 1 base and J lost 0, with 4 bases in between. Germline CDR1 is LGHNA and CDR2 is YNFKEQ. This chain's CDR3 is CASSQAGSNQPQHF. The CDR3 DNA sequence: TGTGCCAGCAGCCAAGCCGGTAGCAATCAGCCCCAGCATTTT.

J is TRBJ1-2 and V is TRBV7-8; a possible D gene is TRBD1 (5 bases). Trimming stripped 1 base from V and 8 bases from J, with 14 bases between. The length of the CDR3 is 14 residues. Germline CDR1 and CDR2: SGHVS and FQNEAQ. DNA for the CDR3: TGTGCCAGCAGCTTAGATCCAGGGCTATGGGGCTACACCTTC. It yields the protein CASSLDPGLWGYTF.

The chain has TRBV7-8 and TRBJ2-1; 14 nucleotides match TRBD2. The germline gives CDR1 SGHVS, CDR2 FQNEAQ. This CDR3 is built from 17 residues. J was trimmed by 8 bases and V by 5 bases; bases with no gene match: 11. The CDR3 reads CASSQGTSGSISYEQFF. CDR3 coding DNA: TGTGCCAGCAGCCAAGGGACTAGCGGGAGTATTTCCTATGAGCAGTTCTTC.